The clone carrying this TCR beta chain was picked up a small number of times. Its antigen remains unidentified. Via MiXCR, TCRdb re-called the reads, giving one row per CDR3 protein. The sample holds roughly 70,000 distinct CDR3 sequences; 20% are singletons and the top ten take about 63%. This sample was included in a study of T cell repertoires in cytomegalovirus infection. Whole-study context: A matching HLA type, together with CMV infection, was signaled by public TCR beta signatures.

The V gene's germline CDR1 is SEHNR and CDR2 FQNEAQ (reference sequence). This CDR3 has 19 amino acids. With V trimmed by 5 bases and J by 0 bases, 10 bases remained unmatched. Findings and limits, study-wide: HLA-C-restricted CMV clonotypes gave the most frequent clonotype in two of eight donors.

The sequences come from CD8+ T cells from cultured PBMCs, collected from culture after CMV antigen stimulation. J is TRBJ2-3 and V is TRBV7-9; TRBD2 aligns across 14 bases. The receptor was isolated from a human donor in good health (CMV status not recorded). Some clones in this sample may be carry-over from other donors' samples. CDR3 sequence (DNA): TGTGCCAGCAGCGCTAGACTAGCGGGGGGGCCTGGGAGCACAGATACGCAGTATTTT. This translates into CASSARLAGGPGSTDTQYF.